This TCR beta chain appears in the sequencing data of a study of CD8+CD57+ T cells in acquired aplastic anemia. TCR beta VDJ and CDR3 profiling used genomic DNA as template. In TCRdb, the reads were re-called with MiXCR into one record per CDR3 protein. The table has roughly 500,000 distinct CDR3 sequences, approximately 33% seen once. The authors sequenced patients whose flow cytometry had shown CD8+CD57+ cell expansion. The study sampled blood from patients who had received no therapy. CDR3 size: 14 residues. J gave up 3 bases and V 6 bases, and 5 bases lay outside the gene matches. From germline, CDR1 is SNHLY and CDR2 FYNNEI. This clonotype was recorded at least ten times.

The V gene is TRBV2, the J gene TRBJ1-3; 7 nucleotides agree with TRBD1. This TCR derives from a human donor with aplastic anemia. The sequenced sample was sorted CD4+, CD8+, or CD8+CD57+ T cells (not recorded which) from PBMCs. The CDR3 region has the DNA TGTGCCAGCAGCCAAAACAGGGGTGGAAACACCATATATTTT. Translating gives CASSQNRGGNTIYF.